Listed here are 15 T cell receptor beta chains from one sample, sequenced in a study of shared clonotypes between healthy human individuals. Assay used: immunoSEQ multiplex PCR; TCRdb lists only in-frame clones, some missing. Among roughly 1,000,000 clones listed, about 84% were seen once. The specimen sequenced was memory CD4+ T cells from PBMCs. The subset here: CD45RA-negative fraction. All receptors derive from a man aged 18 to 35 in good health. Some clones in this sample may be carry-over from other donors' samples.

This sequence joins TRBV6-1 and TRBJ1-1, with 9 bases aligning to TRBD1. Losses at the gene ends were 5 bases for V and 5 bases for J; bases not matched to a gene: 9. The germline CDR1 and CDR2 sequences are MNHNS and SASEGT. CDR3 length: 15 amino acids. CDR3 residues: CASSSAGTGTTEAFF. CDR3 DNA: TGTGCCAGCAGTTCCGCCGGGACAGGGACGACTGAAGCTTTCTTT.

For this clone: A much larger clonotype is one base distant, so this may be a read error. Other DNA variants within this sample encode the same CDR3. The chain recombines TRBV5-1 with TRBJ1-4; no definite D call. Germline CDR1 and CDR2: SGHRS and YFSETQ. V dropped 0 bases and J dropped 3 bases, with 6 bases sitting between them. The CDR3 sequence is 14 residues long. The CDR3 bases are TGCGCCAGCAGCTTGGGGCAGGCTAATGAAAAACTGTTTTTT. This gives the protein CASSLGQANEKLFF.

The chain has TRBV6-1 and TRBJ2-7, with D possibly matching TRBD1 (5 bases). CDR3 length equals 14 residues. Germline-derived CDR1 and CDR2 are MNHNS and SASEGT. V gave up 3 bases and J gave up 6 bases, with 15 bases separating them. CDR3 loop: CASSEGLVRVEQYF. CDR3 sequence (DNA): TGTGCCAGCAGTGAGGGGCTTGTTCGCGTCGAGCAGTACTTC.

This clone has more than one count but fewer than ten. The CDR3 loop reads CASSSPNYGYTF. The CDR3, as DNA: TGTGCCAGCAGTTCACCGAACTATGGCTACACCTTC. This chain joins TRBV2 and TRBJ1-2, with no clear D. The CDR3 consists of 12 residues. The V gene lost 5 bases and the J gene lost 2 bases, with 6 bases spanning the gap. Germline V gene lookup returns CDR1 SNHLY and CDR2 FYNNEI. Full variable domain (rest looked up from reference TRBV2 and TRBJ1-2): EPEVTQTPSHQVTQMGQEVILRCVPISNHLYFYWYRQILGQKVEFLVSFYNNEISEKSEIFDDQFSVERPDGSNFTLKIRSTKLEDSAMYFCASSSPNYGYTFGSGTRLTVV.

The chain couples TRBV4-3 to TRBJ2-2; tentative D call: TRBD2 (6 bases). The ends were cut back, 0 bases at V and 2 bases at J, with 16 bases in the middle. The CDR3 is made up of 18 amino acids. From germline, CDR1 is LGHNA and CDR2 YSLEER. The chain's CDR3 is CASSQDLIVGLNTGELFF. CDR3 bases: TGCGCCAGCAGCCAAGATCTCATAGTCGGACTAAACACCGGGGAGCTGTTTTTT.

This clone was detected a few times. The rearrangement links TRBV7-8 to TRBJ2-3; 8 bases align to TRBD2. Germline-derived CDR1 and CDR2 are SGHVS and FQNEAQ. This CDR3 spans 16 amino acids. V was pared by 5 bases and J by 8 bases, with 15 bases of the junction left unmatched. The chain's CDR3 is CASSLTSGTRRVTQYF. In DNA form, the CDR3 reads TGTGCCAGCAGCCTAACTAGCGGCACCCGGAGGGTTACGCAGTATTTT.

The chain joins TRBV4-1 to TRBJ2-1, with D possibly matching TRBD2 (6 bases). Trimming stripped 2 bases from V and 5 bases from J, with 10 bases between. The CDR3 runs to 14 residues. Germline V CDR1 and CDR2: MGHRA, YSYEKL. The CDR3 reads CASSQPGLNNEQFF. CDR3 in DNA: TGCGCCAGCAGCCAACCGGGACTGAACAATGAGCAGTTCTTC.

This sequence joins TRBV20-1 and TRBJ1-2; a possible D gene is TRBD1 (5 bases). Trimming stripped 1 base from V and 7 bases from J, with 7 bases between. This CDR3 spans 11 amino acids. CDR1 is DFQATT and CDR2 is SNEGSKA in the germline V gene (reference sequence). The CDR3 reads CSARGGVGYTF. DNA of the CDR3: TGCAGTGCTAGAGGAGGGGTTGGCTACACCTTC.

The table lists this clone with a few counts. This rearrangement joins TRBV11-3 to TRBJ2-1; D unresolved. This CDR3 has 13 amino acids. Trimming took 8 bases from V and 7 from J, leaving 15 bases between them. Germline values: CDR1 SGHNT, CDR2 YENEEA. The CDR3 nucleotides read TGTGCCAGCGCTAAAGCGAGCTATAATGAGCAGTTCTTC. Translation: CASAKASYNEQFF.

Of note for this clone: With a much larger clone just one base away, this may be a read error. The chain joins TRBV2 to TRBJ2-2; D is uncertain. V lost 4 bases, J lost 4 bases, and 13 bases lay in between. CDR3 length: 15 amino acids. Germline V gene lookup returns CDR1 SNHLY and CDR2 FYNNEI. Here the CDR3 DNA reads TGTGCCAGCAGTGGGAAGACAAGGAGCACCGGGGAGCTGTTTTTT. Translating gives CASSGKTRSTGELFF.

The rearrangement uses TRBV7-6 and TRBJ1-3; D is ambiguous. The germline V gene has CDR1 SGHVS and CDR2 FNYEAQ. The CDR3 contains 15 residues. V lost 3 bases and J 4 bases, leaving 13 bases between the germline ends. In DNA, the CDR3 is TGTGCCAGCAGCTTTCGCGCTACACAGGGAAACACCATATATTTT. As protein: CASSFRATQGNTIYF.

This chain links TRBV2 with TRBJ2-3, with 7 positions matching TRBD2. V dropped 4 bases and J dropped 2; count of bases not matched to a gene: 9. Germline values: CDR1 SNHLY, CDR2 FYNNEI. The length of the CDR3 is 16 residues. This CDR3 reads CASSVSASGATDTQYF. CDR3 sequence (DNA): TGTGCCAGCAGTGTCTCGGCTAGCGGTGCCACAGATACGCAGTATTTT.

The V gene is TRBV15, the J gene TRBJ1-6; 9 bases are shared with TRBD1. Looked up from germline, CDR1 is LNHNV and CDR2 is YYDKDF (reference sequence). The CDR3 has 18 amino acids. V dropped 1 base and J dropped 7; count of bases not matched to a gene: 11. CDR3 in DNA: TGTGCCACCAGCAGAGGCCTAATAAGGACAGGGGAAAATTCACCCCTCCACTTT. It specifies CATSRGLIRTGENSPLHF.

The chain carries TRBV7-8 and TRBJ2-7; the D gene could be TRBD1 or TRBD2 (6 bases each). The V and J ends lost 1 base and 3 bases respectively, with 13 bases between them. CDR1 is SGHVS and CDR2 is FQNEAQ in the germline V gene. This CDR3 comprises 15 residues. Here the CDR3 reads CASSLGRGGFYEQYF. The CDR3 DNA reads TGTGCCAGCAGCTTAGGCCGAGGGGGGTTCTACGAGCAGTACTTC.

The chain combines TRBV15 with TRBJ2-3; 8 positions match TRBD2. From germline, CDR1 is LNHNV and CDR2 YYDKDF (reference sequence). V was pared by 2 bases and J by 0 bases, with 4 bases of the junction left unmatched. CDR3 length equals 16 residues. CDR3 coding DNA: TGTGCCACCAGCAGAATAGCGGGGAGGAGCACAGATACGCAGTATTTT. This gives the protein CATSRIAGRSTDTQYF. Based on the CDR3 plus reference TRBV15 and TRBJ2-3, the full variable domain is DAMVIQNPRYQVTQFGKPVTLSCSQTLNHNVMYWYQQKSSQAPKLLFHYYDKDFNNEADTPDNFQSRRPNTSFCFLDIRSPGLGDTAMYLCATSRIAGRSTDTQYFGPGTRLTVL.